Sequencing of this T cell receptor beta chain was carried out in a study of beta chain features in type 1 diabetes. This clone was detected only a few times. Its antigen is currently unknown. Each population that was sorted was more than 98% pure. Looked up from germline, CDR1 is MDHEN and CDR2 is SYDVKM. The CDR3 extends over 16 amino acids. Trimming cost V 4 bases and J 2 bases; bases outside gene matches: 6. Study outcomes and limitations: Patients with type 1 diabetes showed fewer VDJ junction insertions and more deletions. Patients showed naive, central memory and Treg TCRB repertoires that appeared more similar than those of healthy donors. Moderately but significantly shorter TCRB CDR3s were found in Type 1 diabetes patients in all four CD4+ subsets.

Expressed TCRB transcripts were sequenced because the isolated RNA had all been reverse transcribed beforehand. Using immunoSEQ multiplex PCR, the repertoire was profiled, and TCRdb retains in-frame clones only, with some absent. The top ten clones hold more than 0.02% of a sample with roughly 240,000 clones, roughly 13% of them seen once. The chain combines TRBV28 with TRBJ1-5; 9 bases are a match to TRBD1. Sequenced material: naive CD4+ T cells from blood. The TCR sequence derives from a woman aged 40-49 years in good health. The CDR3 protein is CASSSQGAYGNQPQHF. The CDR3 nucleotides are TGTGCCAGCAGTTCACAGGGGGCATATGGCAATCAGCCCCAGCATTTT.